This T cell receptor beta chain was sequenced during a study of CD8+CD57+ T cells in acquired aplastic anemia (dated by TCRdb to the late 2010s). With regard to the full study: On average, sorted CD4+ and CD8+ cells yielded around 3.5 ug of extracted DNA, with a range of roughly 0.18 to 30 ug. Mean read counts for healthy donor samples were some 10 million for CD4+ cells and roughly 12 million for CD8+ cells. What the study reported, not specific to this receptor: Patients and healthy controls showed no significant difference in CD8+ Simpson's diversity (P=0.060). Although 25 to 30 CD8+ CDR3 sequences were shared by patients and controls, these sequences appeared highly expressed in patients and within the immunodominant clones of patients.

This clonotype was seen ten or more times. No cognate antigen has been identified for it. No quality values exist for individual bases; no much larger clone is one base distant. TCR repertoires of sorted CD4+ and CD8+ blood T cells from severe aplastic anemia patients and healthy subjects were deep-sequenced in the study. Ficoll-Paque density gradient centrifugation was used to isolate peripheral blood mononuclear cells. Before DNA was extracted, CD4+ and CD8+ T cells were sorted using either FACS or magnetic beads. Profiling of TCR beta VDJ combinations and CDR3 sequences used genomic DNA as the template. An Illumina HiSeq 2000 was the platform used for TCR repertoire sequencing. Under the source paper's analysis protocol: TRBV/TRBJ rearrangement plots, CDR3 size and DJ length profiles, and Simpson's diversity index were used to evaluate the repertoires. Whichever DNA sequence was most abundant in the deep sequencing data was defined as the immunodominant clone. CDR3 amino acid sequences were screened for sharing across subjects and compared with published repertoires and the VDJdb database. TCRdb ran its own pipeline on the public reads, namely fastp trimming at Q25 and MiXCR clone calling, and kept in-frame beta chains. CDR3 protein sequences are deduplicated, and each keeps its most common genes and DNA. The V and J calls shown here were made by TCRdb, not taken from the authors' results. The sample table holds 100,000 to 150,000 distinct CDR3 sequences, of which less than 45% were seen once. 8.4% of the sample belongs to the ten largest clones.

The TCR sequence derives from a human donor in good health, serving as a control. Input material: sorted CD4+, CD8+, or CD8+CD57+ T cells (not recorded which) from PBMCs.

This receptor has the CDR3 CASSQVDPHNEQFF. The DNA sequence reads TGCGCCAGCAGCCAAGTTGACCCTCACAATGAGCAGTTCTTC. The chain is made from TRBV4-1 and TRBJ2-1; the D gene assignment is ambiguous. Trimming costs V 1 base and J 5 bases, and their ends lie 9 bases apart. In the germline V gene, CDR1 corresponds to MGHRA and CDR2 to YSYEKL. The CDR3 runs 14 residues from the cysteine to the phenylalanine. Only the CDR3 DNA stays, 42 bases, in frame from base 1.